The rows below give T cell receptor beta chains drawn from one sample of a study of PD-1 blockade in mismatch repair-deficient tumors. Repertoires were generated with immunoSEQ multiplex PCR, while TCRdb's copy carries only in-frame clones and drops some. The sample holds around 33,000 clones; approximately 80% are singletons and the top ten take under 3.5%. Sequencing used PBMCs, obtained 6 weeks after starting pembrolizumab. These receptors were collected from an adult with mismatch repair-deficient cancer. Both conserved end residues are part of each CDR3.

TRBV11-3,CASSLVAGDEQYF
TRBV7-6,CASSPQGIGTIYF
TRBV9,CASSPIGSSYNEQFF
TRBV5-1,CASRFDTTEAFF
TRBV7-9,CASSLDSTVSNYGYTF
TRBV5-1,CASSTGLAELTDTQYF
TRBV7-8,CASSLFGNTEAFF
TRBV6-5,CASSYSGTAENTIYF
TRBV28,CASSLEDTHTDTQYF
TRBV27,CASSPPLTGDSNQPQHF
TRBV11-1,CASSLGQARNYGYTF
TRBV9,CASSVATGPNVLTF
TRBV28,CASSLAGVRGDTQYF
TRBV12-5,CASGRSDRDLYNEQFF
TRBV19,CASSGLAGATYEQYF
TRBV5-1,CASSLTDNTEAFF
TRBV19,CASSIQRGAYNEQFF
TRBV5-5,CATGLAGGPHSKDTQYF
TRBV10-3,CAISETNPAAVNAEAFF
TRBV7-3,CASSPSGAGNYEQFF
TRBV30,CAWRGTGTGGNQPQHF
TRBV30,CAWSVAGFSYEQYF
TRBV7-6,CASSPYLADTYEQYF
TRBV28,CASSLTAGNYGYTF
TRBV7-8,CASSLAGRGASNQPQHF
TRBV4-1,CASSRQGASTDTQYF
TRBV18,CASSPPGRGGGQAYEQYF
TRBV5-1,CASSPFGAGSTDTQYF
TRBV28,CASSLITGHYGYTF
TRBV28,CASSFRGSTSYEQYF
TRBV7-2,CASSLSNVRDSNEKLFF
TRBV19,CASSLAGGLVEQYF
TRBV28,CASSSVYTEAFF
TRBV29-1,CSVEGANSDEQYF
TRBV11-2,CASSLSRGRAFF
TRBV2,CASSEYGQLSGNTIYF
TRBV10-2,CASSEGTGPYNEQFF
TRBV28,CASSLSGNTIYF
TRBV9,CASSPGQAQKQYF
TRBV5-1,CASSPIETGDLEKLFF
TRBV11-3,CASSRGSSGVQKTQYF
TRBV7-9,CASSTWDRGPAGELFF
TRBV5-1,CASSWAGGARSPLHF
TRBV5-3,CARSLERPWTLYEQYF
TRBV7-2,CASSPFSRANQPQHF
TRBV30,CAWTPDGLNTGELFF
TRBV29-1,CSVVVLDTNTGELFF
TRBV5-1,CASSPGMIPEYGYTF
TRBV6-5,CASNLRDRGSDEQFF
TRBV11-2,CASSFPSGTREQYF
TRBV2,CASRGDLGLSYEQYF
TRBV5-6,CASSLAPRGYGYTF
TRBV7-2,CASSPSQGGGYTF
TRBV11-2,CASSFPPSGVTDTQYF
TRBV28,CASFPQGAAETQYF
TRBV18,CASSPVGSSYNEQFF
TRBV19,CASSRGLGGNNSPLHF
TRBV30,CAWSPLTNEQFF
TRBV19,CASSTGQRSNTEAFF